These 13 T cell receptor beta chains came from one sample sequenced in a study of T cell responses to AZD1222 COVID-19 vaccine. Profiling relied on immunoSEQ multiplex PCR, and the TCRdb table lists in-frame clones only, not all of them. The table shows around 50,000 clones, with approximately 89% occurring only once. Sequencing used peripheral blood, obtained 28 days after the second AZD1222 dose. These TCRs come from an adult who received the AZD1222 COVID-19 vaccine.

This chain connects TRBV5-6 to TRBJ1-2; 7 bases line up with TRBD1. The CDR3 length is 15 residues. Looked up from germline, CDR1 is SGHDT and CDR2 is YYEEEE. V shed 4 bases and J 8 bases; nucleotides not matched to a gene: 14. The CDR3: CASSPLGRGEMGYTF. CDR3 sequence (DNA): TGTGCCAGCAGCCCGCTGGGCAGGGGGGAAATGGGCTACACCTTC.

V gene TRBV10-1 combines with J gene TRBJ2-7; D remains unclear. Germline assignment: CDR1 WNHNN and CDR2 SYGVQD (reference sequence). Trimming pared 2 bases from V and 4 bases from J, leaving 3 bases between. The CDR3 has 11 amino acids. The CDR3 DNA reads TGCGCCAGCAGTGAGGGATACGAGCAGTACTTC. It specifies CASSEGYEQYF.

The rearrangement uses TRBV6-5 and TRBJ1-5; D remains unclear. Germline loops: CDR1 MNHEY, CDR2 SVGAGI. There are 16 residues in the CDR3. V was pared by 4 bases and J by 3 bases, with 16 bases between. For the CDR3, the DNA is TGTGCCAGCAGTTCCACTTTCCGGGCCGACAATCAGCCCCAGCATTTT. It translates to CASSSTFRADNQPQHF.

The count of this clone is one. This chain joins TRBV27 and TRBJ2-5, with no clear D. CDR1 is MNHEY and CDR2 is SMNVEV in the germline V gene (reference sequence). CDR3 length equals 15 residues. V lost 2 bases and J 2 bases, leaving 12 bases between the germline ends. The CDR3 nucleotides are TGTGCCAGCAGTTTAACGTCGTCCGGTCAAGAGACCCAGTACTTC. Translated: CASSLTSSGQETQYF.

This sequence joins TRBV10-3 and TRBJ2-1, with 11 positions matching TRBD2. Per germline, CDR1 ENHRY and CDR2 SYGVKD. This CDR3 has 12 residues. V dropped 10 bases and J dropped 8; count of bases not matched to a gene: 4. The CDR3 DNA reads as TGTGCCACCCGGACTAGCGGGCATGAGCAGTTCTTC. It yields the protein CATRTSGHEQFF.

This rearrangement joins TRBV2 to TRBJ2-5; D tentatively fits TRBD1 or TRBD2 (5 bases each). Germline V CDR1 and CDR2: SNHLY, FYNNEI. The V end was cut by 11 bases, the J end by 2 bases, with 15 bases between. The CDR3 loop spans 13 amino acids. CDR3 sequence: CAGARGGQETQYF. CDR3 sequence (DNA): TGTGCCGGTGCTAGGGGCGGGCAAGAGACCCAGTACTTC.

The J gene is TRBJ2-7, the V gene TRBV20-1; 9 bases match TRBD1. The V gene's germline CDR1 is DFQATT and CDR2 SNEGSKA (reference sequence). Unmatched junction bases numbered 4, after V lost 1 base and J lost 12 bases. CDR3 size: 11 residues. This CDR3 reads CSARVGTGRYF. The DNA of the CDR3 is TGCAGTGCTAGAGTCGGGACAGGGCGGTACTTC.

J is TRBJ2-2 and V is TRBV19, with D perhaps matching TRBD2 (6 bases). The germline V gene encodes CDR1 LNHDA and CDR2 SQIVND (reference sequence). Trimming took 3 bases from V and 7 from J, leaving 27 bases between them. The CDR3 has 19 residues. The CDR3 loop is CASSIPSGGPYFLYGELFF. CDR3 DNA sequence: TGTGCCAGTAGTATCCCGAGTGGAGGGCCATACTTCCTTTACGGGGAGCTGTTTTTT.

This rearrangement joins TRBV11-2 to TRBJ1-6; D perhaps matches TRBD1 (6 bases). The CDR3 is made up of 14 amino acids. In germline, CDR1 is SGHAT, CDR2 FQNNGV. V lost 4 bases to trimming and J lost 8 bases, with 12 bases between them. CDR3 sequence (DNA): TGTGCCAGCAGCTGGGGGACAACGGATTCACCCCTCCACTTT. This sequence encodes CASSWGTTDSPLHF. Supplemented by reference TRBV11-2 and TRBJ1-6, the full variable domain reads EAGVAQSPRYKIIEKRQSVAFWCNPISGHATLYWYQQILGQGPKLLIQFQNNGVVDDSQLPKDRFSAERLKGVDSTLKIQPAKLEDSAVYLCASSWGTTDSPLHFGNGTRLTVT.

This CDR3 is CASSLGRYPSYNEQFF. DNA of the CDR3: TGTGCCAGCAGCTTAGGTCGCTACCCCTCCTACAATGAGCAGTTCTTC. The rearrangement joins TRBV7-9 to TRBJ2-1; D gene ambiguous. V was shortened by 1 base and J by 0 bases, with 10 bases between the two germline ends. Germline V gene sequence: CDR1 SEHNR, CDR2 FQNEAQ (reference sequence). The CDR3 is 16 amino acids.

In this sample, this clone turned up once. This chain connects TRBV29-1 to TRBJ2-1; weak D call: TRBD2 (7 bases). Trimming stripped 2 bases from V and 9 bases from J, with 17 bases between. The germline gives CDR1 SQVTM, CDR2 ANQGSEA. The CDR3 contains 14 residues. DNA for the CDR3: TGCAGCGTTGAATCTTTGTGGGAGGGGGGTGAGCAGTTCTTC. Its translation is CSVESLWEGGEQFF.

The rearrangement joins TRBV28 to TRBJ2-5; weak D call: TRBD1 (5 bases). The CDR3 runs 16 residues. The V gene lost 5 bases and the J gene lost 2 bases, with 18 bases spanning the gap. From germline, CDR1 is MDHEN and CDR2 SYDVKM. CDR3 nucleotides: TGTGCCAGCAGTGCCTACTCAGGGAATAGACAAGAGACCCAGTACTTC. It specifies CASSAYSGNRQETQYF.

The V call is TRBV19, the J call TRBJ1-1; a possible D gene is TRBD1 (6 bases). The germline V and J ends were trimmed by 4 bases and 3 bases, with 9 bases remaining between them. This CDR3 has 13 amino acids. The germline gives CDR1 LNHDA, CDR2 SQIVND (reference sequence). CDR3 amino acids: CASSKQGDTEAFF. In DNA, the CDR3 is TGTGCCAGTAGTAAACAGGGTGACACTGAAGCTTTCTTT.